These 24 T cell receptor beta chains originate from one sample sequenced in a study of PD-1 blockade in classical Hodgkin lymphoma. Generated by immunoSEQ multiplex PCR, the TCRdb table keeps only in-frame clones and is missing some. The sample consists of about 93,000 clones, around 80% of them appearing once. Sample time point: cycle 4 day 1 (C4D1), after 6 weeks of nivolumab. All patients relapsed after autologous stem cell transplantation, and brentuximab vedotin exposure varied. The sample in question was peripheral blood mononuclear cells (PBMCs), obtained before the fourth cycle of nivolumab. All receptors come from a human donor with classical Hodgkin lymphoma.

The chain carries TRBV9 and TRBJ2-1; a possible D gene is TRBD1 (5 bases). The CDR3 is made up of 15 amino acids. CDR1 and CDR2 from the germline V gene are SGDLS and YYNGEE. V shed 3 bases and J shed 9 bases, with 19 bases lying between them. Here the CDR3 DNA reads TGTGCCAGCAGCGAGGGGCCTATAATTATGGGTGAGCAGTTCTTC. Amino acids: CASSEGPIIMGEQFF.

The CDR3 reads CASSRIRDRGPFTDTQYF. For the CDR3, the DNA is TGCGCCAGCAGTCGTATCCGGGACAGGGGGCCGTTCACAGATACGCAGTATTTT. V usage is TRBV23-1 and J usage is TRBJ2-3; 12 nucleotides agree with TRBD1. TRBV23-1 is an ORF, with its function uncertain. The CDR3 is 18 residues long. Unmatched junction bases numbered 10, after V lost 4 bases and J lost 2 bases.

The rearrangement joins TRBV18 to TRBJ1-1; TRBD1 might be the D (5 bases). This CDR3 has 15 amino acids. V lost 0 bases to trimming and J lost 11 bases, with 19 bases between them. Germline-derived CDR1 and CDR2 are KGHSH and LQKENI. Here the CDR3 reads CASSPPISGRGTAFF. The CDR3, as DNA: TGTGCCAGCTCACCACCGATATCTGGTCGGGGCACGGCTTTCTTT.

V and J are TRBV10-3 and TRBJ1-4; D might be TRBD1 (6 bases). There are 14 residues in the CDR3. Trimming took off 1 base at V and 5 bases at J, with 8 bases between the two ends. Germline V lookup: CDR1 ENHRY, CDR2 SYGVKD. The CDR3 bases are TGTGCCATCAGTGAGTTAGGGGGGAATGAAAAACTGTTTTTT. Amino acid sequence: CAISELGGNEKLFF.

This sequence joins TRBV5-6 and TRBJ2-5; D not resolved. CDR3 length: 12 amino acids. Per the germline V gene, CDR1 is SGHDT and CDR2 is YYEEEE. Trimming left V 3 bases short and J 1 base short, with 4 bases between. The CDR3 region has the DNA TGTGCCAGCAGCTGGGTCCAAGAGACCCAGTACTTC. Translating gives CASSWVQETQYF.

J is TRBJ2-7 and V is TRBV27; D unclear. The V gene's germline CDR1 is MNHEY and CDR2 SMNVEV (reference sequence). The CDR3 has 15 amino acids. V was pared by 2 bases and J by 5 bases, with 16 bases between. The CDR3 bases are TGTGCCAGCAGTTTAAACCGGCCTGCTTTTGACGAGCAGTACTTC. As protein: CASSLNRPAFDEQYF.

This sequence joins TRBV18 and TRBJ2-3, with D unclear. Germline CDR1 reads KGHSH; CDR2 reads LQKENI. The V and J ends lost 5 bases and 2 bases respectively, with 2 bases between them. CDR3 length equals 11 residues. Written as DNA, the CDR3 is TGTGCCAGCTCATACACAGATACGCAGTATTTT. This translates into CASSYTDTQYF.

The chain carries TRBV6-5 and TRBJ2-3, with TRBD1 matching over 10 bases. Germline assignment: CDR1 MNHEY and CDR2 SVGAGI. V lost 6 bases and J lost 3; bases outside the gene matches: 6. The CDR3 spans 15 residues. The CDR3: CASSRQGARTDTQYF. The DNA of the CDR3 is TGTGCCAGCAGCCGACAGGGGGCGCGGACAGATACGCAGTATTTT.

CDR3 residues: CASSPIVGREQYF. CDR3 bases: TGTGCCAGCAGTCCCATAGTGGGTCGCGAGCAGTACTTC. J is TRBJ2-7 and V is TRBV27; D not resolved. V was shortened by 5 bases and J by 6 bases, with 14 bases between the two germline ends. CDR3 length: 13 amino acids. CDR1 MNHEY and CDR2 SMNVEV come from the germline V gene (reference sequence).

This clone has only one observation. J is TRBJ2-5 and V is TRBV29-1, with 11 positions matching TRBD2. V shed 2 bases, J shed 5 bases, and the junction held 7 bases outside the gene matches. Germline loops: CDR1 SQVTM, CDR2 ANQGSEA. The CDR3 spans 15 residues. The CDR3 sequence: CSVESETSGMETQYF. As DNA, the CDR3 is TGCAGCGTTGAAAGCGAGACTAGCGGGATGGAGACCCAGTACTTC.

CDR3 nucleotides: TGTGCCAGCAGCTTATCGGACAGGAACACCGGGGAGCTGTTTTTT. Translated: CASSLSDRNTGELFF. The genes are TRBV11-2 and TRBJ2-2; the D gene is possibly TRBD1 (6 bases). The CDR3 loop spans 15 amino acids. Per the germline V gene, CDR1 is SGHAT and CDR2 is FQNNGV. V lost 2 bases and J 1 base, leaving 8 bases between the germline ends.

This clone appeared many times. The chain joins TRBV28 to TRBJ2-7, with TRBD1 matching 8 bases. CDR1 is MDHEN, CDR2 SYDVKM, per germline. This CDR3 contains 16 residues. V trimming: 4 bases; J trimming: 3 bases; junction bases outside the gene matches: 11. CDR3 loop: CASSSLASGGLYEQYF. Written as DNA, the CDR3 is TGTGCCAGCAGTTCCCTTGCGTCAGGGGGCCTCTACGAGCAGTACTTC.

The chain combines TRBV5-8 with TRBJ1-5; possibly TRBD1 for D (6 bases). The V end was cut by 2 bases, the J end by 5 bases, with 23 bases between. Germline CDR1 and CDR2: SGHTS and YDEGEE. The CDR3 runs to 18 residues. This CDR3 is CASSFRTVGAGGYQPQHF. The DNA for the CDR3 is TGTGCCAGCAGCTTTAGAACCGTCGGAGCCGGGGGCTATCAGCCCCAGCATTTT.

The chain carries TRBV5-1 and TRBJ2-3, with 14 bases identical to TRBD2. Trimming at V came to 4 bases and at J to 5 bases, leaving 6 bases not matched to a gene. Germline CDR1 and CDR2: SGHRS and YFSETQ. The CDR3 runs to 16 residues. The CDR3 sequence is CASSPEGLAGEDTQYF. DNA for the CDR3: TGCGCCAGCAGCCCCGAGGGACTAGCGGGGGAAGATACGCAGTATTTT. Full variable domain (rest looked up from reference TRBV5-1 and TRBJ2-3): KAGVTQTPRYLIKTRGQQVTLSCSPISGHRSVSWYQQTPGQGLQFLFEYFSETQRNKGNFPGRFSGRQFSNSRSEMNVSTLELGDSALYLCASSPEGLAGEDTQYFGPGTRLTVL.

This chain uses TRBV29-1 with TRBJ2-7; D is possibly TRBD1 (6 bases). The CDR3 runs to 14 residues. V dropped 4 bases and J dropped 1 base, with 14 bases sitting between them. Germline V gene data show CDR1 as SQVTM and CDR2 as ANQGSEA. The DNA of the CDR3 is TGCAGCGTTGCTGCCCAGACAGGATCCTACGAGCAGTACTTC. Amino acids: CSVAAQTGSYEQYF.

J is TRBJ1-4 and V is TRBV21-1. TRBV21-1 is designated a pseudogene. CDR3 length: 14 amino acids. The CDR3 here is CASRVTNEWQKLFF. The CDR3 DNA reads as TGTGCCAGCAGAGTGACCAACGAGTGGCAAAAACTGTTTTTT.

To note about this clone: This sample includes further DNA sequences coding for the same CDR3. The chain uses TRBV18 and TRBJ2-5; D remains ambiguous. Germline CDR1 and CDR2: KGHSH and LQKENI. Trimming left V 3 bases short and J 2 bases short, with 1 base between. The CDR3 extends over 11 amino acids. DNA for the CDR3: TGTGCCAGCTCACCGCAAGAGACCCAGTACTTC. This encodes CASSPQETQYF.

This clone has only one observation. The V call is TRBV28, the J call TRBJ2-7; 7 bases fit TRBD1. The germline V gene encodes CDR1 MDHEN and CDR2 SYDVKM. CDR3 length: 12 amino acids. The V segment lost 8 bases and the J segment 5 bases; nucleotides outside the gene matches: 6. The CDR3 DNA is TGTGCCAGCCGACAGGGCTTCGACGAGCAGTACTTC. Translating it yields CASRQGFDEQYF.

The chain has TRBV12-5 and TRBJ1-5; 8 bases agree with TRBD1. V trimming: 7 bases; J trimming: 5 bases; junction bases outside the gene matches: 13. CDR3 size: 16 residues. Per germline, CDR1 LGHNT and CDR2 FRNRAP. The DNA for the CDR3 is TGTGCTAGTGCCCCTGGACAGGGAGGGACGTATCAGCCCCAGCATTTT. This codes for CASAPGQGGTYQPQHF.

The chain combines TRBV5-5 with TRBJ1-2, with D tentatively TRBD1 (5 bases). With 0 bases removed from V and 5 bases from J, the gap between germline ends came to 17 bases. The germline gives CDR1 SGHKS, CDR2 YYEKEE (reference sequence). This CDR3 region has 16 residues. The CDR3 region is CASSLAPEGRGYGYTF. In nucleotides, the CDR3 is TGTGCCAGCAGCTTGGCCCCGGAGGGGCGCGGTTATGGCTACACCTTC.

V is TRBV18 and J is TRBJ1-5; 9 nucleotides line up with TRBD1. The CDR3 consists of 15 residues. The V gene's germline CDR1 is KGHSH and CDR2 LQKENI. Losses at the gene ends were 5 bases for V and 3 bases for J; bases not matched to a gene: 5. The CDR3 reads CASSSGQGLNQPQHF. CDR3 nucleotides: TGTGCCAGCTCATCGGGACAGGGTCTCAATCAGCCCCAGCATTTT.

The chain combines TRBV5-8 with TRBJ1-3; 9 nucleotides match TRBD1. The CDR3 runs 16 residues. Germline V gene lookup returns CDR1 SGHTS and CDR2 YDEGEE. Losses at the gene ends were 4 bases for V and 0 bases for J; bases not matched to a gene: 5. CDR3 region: CASSHRGPGSGNTIYF. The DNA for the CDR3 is TGTGCCAGCAGCCACAGGGGGCCTGGCTCTGGAAACACCATATATTTT. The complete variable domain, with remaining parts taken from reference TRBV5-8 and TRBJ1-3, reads EAGVTQSPTHLIKTRGQQATLRCSPISGHTSVYWYQQALGLGLQFLLWYDEGEERNRGNFPPRFSGRQFPNYSSELNVNALELEDSALYLCASSHRGPGSGNTIYFGEGSWLTVV.

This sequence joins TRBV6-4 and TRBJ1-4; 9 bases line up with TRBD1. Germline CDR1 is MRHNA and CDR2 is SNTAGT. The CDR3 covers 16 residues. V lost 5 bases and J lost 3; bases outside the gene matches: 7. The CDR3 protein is CASSYPDRGSNEKLFF. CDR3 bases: TGTGCCAGCAGTTATCCCGACAGGGGGTCTAATGAAAAACTGTTTTTT.

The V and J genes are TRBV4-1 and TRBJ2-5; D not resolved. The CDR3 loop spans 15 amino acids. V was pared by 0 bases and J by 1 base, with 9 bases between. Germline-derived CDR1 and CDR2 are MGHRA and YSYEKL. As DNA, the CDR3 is TGCGCCAGCAGCCAAGATACTATCGGCCAAGAGACCCAGTACTTC. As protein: CASSQDTIGQETQYF.